The 29 T cell receptor beta chains below come from one sample, sequenced in a study of neurological immune-mediated disorders. TCRdb processed the 5' RACE reads anew with MiXCR; each CDR3 protein has one entry. The sample holds 90,000 to 100,000 distinct CDR3 sequences, 3.5% to 4% seen once. The sequenced sample was PBMCs. These receptors were obtained from a woman under 30 with multiple sclerosis.

The chain uses TRBV16 and TRBJ1-1; D is unresolved. This CDR3 has 15 amino acids. Germline loops: CDR1 KGHSY, CDR2 FQNENV. CDR3: CVSSPRVRLNTEAFF. The DNA of the CDR3 is TGTGTCAGTAGCCCCCGGGTCAGGCTGAACACTGAAGCTTTCTTT.

This clonotype was observed many times. The chain employs TRBV6-1 and TRBJ2-7; possible D gene TRBD1, 6 bases. The CDR3 runs to 15 residues. Trimming cost V 4 bases and J 2 bases, with 15 bases left between them. CDR1 and CDR2 (germline): MNHNS, SASEGT. The CDR3 reads CASSGPDSTTYEQYF. The CDR3 DNA is TGTGCCAGCAGTGGACCGGACAGTACAACCTACGAGCAGTACTTC.

At least ten counts were recorded for this clonotype. V is TRBV19 and J is TRBJ2-6; D uncertain. The V gene lost 10 bases and the J gene lost 1 base, with 14 bases spanning the gap. CDR3 length: 15 amino acids. Germline CDR1 is LNHDA and CDR2 is SQIVND (reference sequence). The CDR3 DNA reads as TGTGCCACCAGTATGATAGGTTCTGGGGCCAACGTCCTGACTTTC. It yields the protein CATSMIGSGANVLTF. The whole variable domain, filled in from reference TRBV19 and TRBJ2-6, reads DGGITQSPKYLFRKEGQNVTLSCEQNLNHDAMYWYRQDPGQGLRLIYYSQIVNDFQKGDIAEGYSVSREKKESFPLTVTSAQKNPTAFYLCATSMIGSGANVLTFGAGSRLTVL.

This clonotype was detected many times. The rearrangement uses TRBV7-9 and TRBJ2-3; unclear D gene. Trimming left V 5 bases short and J 6 bases short, with 9 bases between. Per germline, CDR1 SEHNR and CDR2 FQNEAQ (reference sequence). The CDR3 is 12 amino acids. CDR3 coding DNA: TGTGCCAGCAGCAACTTCGGCGATACGCAGTATTTT. Protein: CASSNFGDTQYF.

In its sample, this clonotype was seen many times. The chain joins TRBV5-1 to TRBJ2-3; TRBD1 agrees at 7 bases. CDR1 is SGHRS, CDR2 YFSETQ, per germline. The trim removed 3 bases at V and 1 base at J, leaving 2 bases unmatched. This CDR3 has 14 amino acids. Here the CDR3 DNA reads TGCGCCAGCAGCTACGGACAGGGCACAGATACGCAGTATTTT. It encodes CASSYGQGTDTQYF.

This clonotype was detected only a few times. It may be a read error: a sequence one base away is much more abundant. The CDR3 end shows no conserved phenylalanine or tryptophan, and so a read error is likely. This chain uses TRBV20-1 with TRBJ1-2, with 7 positions matching TRBD1. The CDR3 is 13 amino acids. Germline-derived CDR1 and CDR2 are DFQATT and SNEGSKA (reference sequence). Trimming took 5 bases from V and 2 from J; bases not matched to a gene: 5. The CDR3 here is CSAFTGENYGYTV. As DNA, the CDR3 is TGCAGTGCTTTTACAGGGGAGAACTATGGCTACACCGTC.

The chain recombines TRBV6-2 or TRBV6-3 with TRBJ1-5, with D possibly being TRBD1 (6 bases). The germline V gene has CDR1 MNHEY and CDR2 SVGEGT. CDR3 size: 15 residues. Trimming took off 6 bases at V and 1 base at J, with 13 bases between the two ends. The CDR3 DNA follows: TGTGCCAGCAGAAAGGACAGTCGGAGCAATCAGCCCCAGCATTTT. Protein: CASRKDSRSNQPQHF.

This clonotype was found many times. The rearrangement links TRBV20-1 to TRBJ2-3; either TRBD1 or TRBD2 may supply D (5 bases each). The CDR3 has 16 amino acids. Germline V gives CDR1 DFQATT, CDR2 SNEGSKA (reference sequence). The V end lost 0 bases, the J end lost 5 bases, and 18 bases lay between the germline ends. The CDR3: CSARDLQRTGGDTQYF. CDR3 DNA sequence: TGCAGTGCTAGAGACCTCCAAAGGACTGGGGGAGATACGCAGTATTTT.

This clonotype was seen repeatedly, ten times or more. The V call is TRBV10-3, the J call TRBJ2-7, with TRBD2 as a possible D gene (5 bases). V was shortened by 6 bases and J by 1 base, with 10 bases between the two germline ends. There are 13 residues in the CDR3. CDR1 is ENHRY and CDR2 is SYGVKD in the germline V gene. The CDR3 DNA is TGTGCCATCAGCGGGGTTGGGTCCTACGAGCAGTACTTC. Translation: CAISGVGSYEQYF.

This clonotype has ten or more counts. The chain carries TRBV6-2 or TRBV6-3 and TRBJ1-2; D is undetermined. With 6 bases removed from V and 5 bases from J, the gap between germline ends came to 10 bases. Germline CDR1 MNHEY, CDR2 SVGEGT. CDR3 length equals 12 residues. The CDR3 coding sequence is TGTGCCAGCAGACCCGGAGGGTATGGCTACACCTTC. It is translated as CASRPGGYGYTF.

This clonotype was counted many times. The chain joins TRBV7-2 to TRBJ1-2; D is uncertain. The CDR3 has 13 residues. From germline, CDR1 is SGHTA and CDR2 FQGNSA. Trimming removed 1 base at V and 3 bases at J, with 6 bases between. CDR3 sequence (DNA): TGTGCCAGCAGCTTAGAACAGTACTATGGCTACACCTTC. Its protein product is CASSLEQYYGYTF.

V is TRBV9 and J is TRBJ2-3; no clear D. The V end lost 3 bases, the J end lost 2 bases, and 16 bases lay between the germline ends. The CDR3 is made up of 16 amino acids. Germline assignment: CDR1 SGDLS and CDR2 YYNGEE. The CDR3 sequence: CASSAMGRGLTDTQYF. The CDR3, as DNA: TGTGCCAGCAGCGCTATGGGAAGAGGCCTCACAGATACGCAGTATTTT. The whole variable domain, remainder taken from reference TRBV9 and TRBJ2-3, is DSGVTQTPKHLITATGQRVTLRCSPRSGDLSVYWYQQSLDQGLQFLIQYYNGEERAKGNILERFSAQQFPDLHSELNLSSLELGDSALYFCASSAMGRGLTDTQYFGPGTRLTVL.

There are many counts of this clonotype. This chain links TRBV20-1 with TRBJ2-1; D call uncertain. Per the germline V gene, CDR1 is DFQATT and CDR2 is SNEGSKA (reference sequence). V lost 3 bases to trimming and J lost 5 bases, with 23 bases between them. This CDR3 region has 17 residues. The CDR3 DNA is TGCAGTGCTAGCCCCCCAAATGGCAGGACGAGTGACAATGAGCAGTTCTTC. As protein: CSASPPNGRTSDNEQFF.

At least ten counts were recorded for this clonotype. The chain employs TRBV20-1 and TRBJ2-2; 9 bases fit TRBD2. The trim removed 7 bases at V and 0 bases at J, leaving 3 bases unmatched. From germline, CDR1 is DFQATT and CDR2 SNEGSKA (reference sequence). The CDR3 runs to 14 residues. This CDR3 reads CSGREGANTGELFF. As DNA, the CDR3 is TGCAGTGGGCGGGAGGGCGCGAACACCGGGGAGCTGTTTTTT.

This clonotype was observed at least ten times. The genes are TRBV11-2 and TRBJ1-3; 8 bases align to TRBD1. This CDR3 has 15 residues. Per germline, CDR1 SGHAT and CDR2 FQNNGV. With V trimmed by 5 bases and J by 5 bases, 8 bases remained unmatched. CDR3 residues: CASSPRQGSRNTIYF. The CDR3 nucleotides are TGTGCCAGCAGCCCCAGACAGGGGTCAAGAAACACCATATATTTT.

This clonotype was seen many times. This chain joins TRBV20-1 and TRBJ2-5, with 7 bases lining up with TRBD2. The trim removed 5 bases at V and 2 bases at J, leaving 11 bases unmatched. The germline CDR1 and CDR2 sequences are DFQATT and SNEGSKA (reference sequence). This CDR3 contains 15 residues. The CDR3 DNA sequence: TGCAGTGCTCCGGGGGGACTCCTACTACAAGAGACCCAGTACTTC. Translating it yields CSAPGGLLLQETQYF.

This clonotype was detected ten times or more. The V call is TRBV12-3 or TRBV12-4, the J call TRBJ1-1; no clear D gene. This CDR3 comprises 13 residues. Deletions cut 3 bases from V and 2 bases from J, with 7 bases between. In nucleotides, the CDR3 is TGTGCCAGCAGTTTCACAGCTAACACTGAAGCTTTCTTT. Translated: CASSFTANTEAFF.

This clonotype was observed at least ten times. V and J are TRBV12-3 or TRBV12-4 and TRBJ1-2; D not resolved. The CDR3 is 15 residues long. The V end lost 6 bases, the J end lost 4 bases, and 18 bases lay between the germline ends. The CDR3 spells CASRPRGKSVYGYTF. In DNA form, the CDR3 reads TGTGCCAGCAGGCCGAGAGGAAAGAGTGTCTATGGCTACACCTTC.

This clonotype was observed many times. V is TRBV20-1 and J is TRBJ2-4; 8 bases line up with TRBD2. Germline V gene lookup returns CDR1 DFQATT and CDR2 SNEGSKA (reference sequence). The CDR3 is made up of 16 amino acids. Trimming cost V 2 bases and J 0 bases; bases outside gene matches: 6. The CDR3 is CSARSTGGLAKNIQYF. Here the CDR3 DNA reads TGCAGTGCTAGATCCACGGGGGGGTTAGCCAAAAACATTCAGTACTTC.

The V gene is TRBV5-1, the J gene TRBJ2-3; 8 bases agree with TRBD1. Germline V gene lookup returns CDR1 SGHRS and CDR2 YFSETQ. Trimming took 3 bases from V and 2 from J; bases not matched to a gene: 8. CDR3 length: 16 amino acids. CDR3 in amino acids: CASSSQTGDNTDTQYF. The CDR3 DNA reads as TGCGCCAGCAGCTCGCAGACAGGGGACAACACAGATACGCAGTATTTT.

This clonotype was observed at least ten times. The chain has TRBV6-5 and TRBJ1-5; D ambiguous. CDR3 size: 17 residues. Germline V gives CDR1 MNHEY, CDR2 SVGAGI. V was trimmed by 5 bases and J by 5 bases, leaving 22 bases between them. DNA of the CDR3: TGTGCCAGCAGTAGGCTGGGTAGTCGAGGGCAGGATCAGCCCCAGCATTTT. Translating it yields CASSRLGSRGQDQPQHF.

This clonotype was observed many times. The rearrangement joins TRBV12-3 or TRBV12-4 to TRBJ2-1, with 10 bases that match TRBD2. This CDR3 is 15 amino acids long. The junction had 7 bases not matched to a gene; V was cut back by 3 bases and J by 8 bases. The CDR3 coding sequence is TGTGCCAGCAGTTTTAGCGGGGGGCCATGGGATGAGCAGTTCTTC. It specifies CASSFSGGPWDEQFF.

This clonotype appeared many times. The chain couples TRBV24-1 to TRBJ2-1, with 7 bases identical to TRBD1. Germline V gives CDR1 KGHDR, CDR2 SFDVKD. The CDR3 contains 16 residues. Losses at the gene ends were 3 bases for V and 5 bases for J; bases not matched to a gene: 9. As DNA, the CDR3 is TGTGCCACCAGTGATCCCAGACAGGGAGCTCACAATGAGCAGTTCTTC. As protein: CATSDPRQGAHNEQFF.

J is TRBJ2-3 and V is TRBV7-9, with D possibly being TRBD2 (6 bases). Germline lookup yields CDR1 SEHNR and CDR2 FQNEAQ (reference sequence). The CDR3 runs to 15 residues. V was pared by 3 bases and J by 2 bases, with 12 bases between. The CDR3 reads CASSFLGGSTDTQYF. CDR3 coding DNA: TGTGCCAGCAGCTTCCTTGGGGGGTCCACAGATACGCAGTATTTT.

This clonotype was seen many times. The genes are TRBV10-3 and TRBJ2-7; possibly TRBD1 for D (6 bases). V was pared by 5 bases and J by 0 bases, with 14 bases between. From germline, CDR1 is ENHRY and CDR2 SYGVKD. The CDR3 has 15 residues. The CDR3 nucleotides read TGTGCCATCAGTCTAAGCCACAGGGACTCCTACGAGCAGTACTTC. Protein: CAISLSHRDSYEQYF.

This clonotype was observed many times. The chain joins TRBV6-2 or TRBV6-3 to TRBJ2-5, with D perhaps matching TRBD1 (6 bases). Germline CDR1 MNHEY, CDR2 SVGEGT. V lost 2 bases to trimming and J lost 5 bases, with 9 bases between them. The CDR3 runs to 13 residues. This chain's CDR3 is CASSYRGWETQYF. The CDR3 nucleotides are TGTGCCAGCAGTTACAGGGGGTGGGAGACCCAGTACTTC.

The sample holds many counts of this clonotype. The chain recombines TRBV9 with TRBJ1-1; unclear D gene. The CDR3 sequence is 14 residues long. Germline V CDR1 and CDR2: SGDLS, YYNGEE. Trimming shortened V by 0 bases and J by 4 bases, and 10 bases separated the two germline ends. CDR3 sequence reads: CASSVATGGTEAFF. The CDR3 DNA is TGTGCCAGCAGCGTAGCTACGGGAGGCACTGAAGCTTTCTTT.

This chain connects TRBV29-1 to TRBJ2-1, with TRBD2 matching over 11 bases. The V gene's germline CDR1 is SQVTM and CDR2 ANQGSEA. V lost 4 bases to trimming and J lost 8 bases; unmatched junction nucleotides: 13. The length of the CDR3 is 16 residues. CDR3 in amino acids: CSVGASGGFLVDEQFF. CDR3 nucleotide sequence: TGCAGCGTTGGCGCTAGCGGGGGGTTTTTGGTCGATGAGCAGTTCTTC.

The sample holds many counts of this clonotype. V and J are TRBV5-1 and TRBJ2-7; 9 nucleotides match TRBD1. The CDR3 consists of 15 residues. The trim removed 3 bases at V and 4 bases at J, leaving 8 bases unmatched. Germline CDR1 reads SGHRS; CDR2 reads YFSETQ. The CDR3, as DNA: TGCGCCAGCAGCTACAGTCCCGGGACAGGGTACGAGCAGTACTTC. Translation gives CASSYSPGTGYEQYF.